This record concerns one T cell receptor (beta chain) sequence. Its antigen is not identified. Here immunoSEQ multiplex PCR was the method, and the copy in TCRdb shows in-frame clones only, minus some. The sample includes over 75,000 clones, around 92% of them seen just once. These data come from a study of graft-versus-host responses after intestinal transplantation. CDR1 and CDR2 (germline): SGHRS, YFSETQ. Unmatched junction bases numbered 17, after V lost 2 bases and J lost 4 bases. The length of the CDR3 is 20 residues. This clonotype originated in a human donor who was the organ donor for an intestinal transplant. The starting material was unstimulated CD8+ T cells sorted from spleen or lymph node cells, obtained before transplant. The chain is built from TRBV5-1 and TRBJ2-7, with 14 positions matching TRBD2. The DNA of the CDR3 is TGCGCCAGCAGCTTCGGGGATCGACTAGCGGGAGGGCCTCTTCCGTACGAGCAGTACTTC. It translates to CASSFGDRLAGGPLPYEQYF.